One sample yielded the 29 T cell receptor beta chains listed below, sequenced in a study of cytomegalovirus exposure and HLA in healthy donors. Profiling relied on immunoSEQ multiplex PCR, and the TCRdb table lists in-frame clones only, not all of them. The data show 150,000 to 200,000 clones, around four fifths seen once. Sample: PBMCs. The receptors derive from a man younger than 35 in good health and CMV-seropositive.

The J gene is TRBJ2-1, the V gene TRBV7-2, with TRBD2 identical over 11 bases. CDR3 length: 16 amino acids. The germline V gene has CDR1 SGHTA and CDR2 FQGNSA. The V and J ends lost 5 bases and 8 bases, in that order; junction bases with no gene match: 11. The CDR3 spells CASSDPLAGVPDEQFF. The CDR3 region has the DNA TGTGCCAGCAGCGATCCACTAGCGGGAGTTCCCGATGAGCAGTTCTTC.

A single count supports this clone. This chain connects TRBV4-3 to TRBJ2-1, with 7 bases that match TRBD2. CDR1 and CDR2 (germline): LGHNA, YSLEER. Losses at the gene ends were 0 bases for V and 7 bases for J; bases not matched to a gene: 9. CDR3 length: 16 amino acids. The CDR3 here is CASSQDRAGVGNEQFF. The CDR3 region has the DNA TGCGCCAGCAGCCAAGATCGCGCGGGAGTAGGTAATGAGCAGTTCTTC.

V is TRBV29-1 and J is TRBJ2-3; the match to TRBD2 covers 8 bases. In germline, CDR1 is SQVTM, CDR2 ANQGSEA. The V segment lost 4 bases and the J segment 1 base; nucleotides outside the gene matches: 4. This CDR3 has 14 amino acids. The CDR3 coding sequence is TGCAGCGTTGGCGGGGGGAGAGGCACAGATACGCAGTATTTT. This encodes CSVGGGRGTDTQYF.

V and J are TRBV6-5 and TRBJ1-1; 8 nucleotides agree with TRBD1. V trimming: 7 bases; J trimming: 5 bases; junction bases outside the gene matches: 6. Germline CDR1 reads MNHEY; CDR2 reads SVGAGI. This CDR3 contains 13 residues. CDR3 sequence: CASNRGARTEAFF. The CDR3, as DNA: TGTGCCAGCAACAGGGGGGCAAGGACTGAAGCTTTCTTT.

The genes are TRBV5-1 and TRBJ2-3; 10 bases are a match to TRBD2. Germline V gene sequence: CDR1 SGHRS, CDR2 YFSETQ. The CDR3 spans 14 residues. Trimming cost V 3 bases and J 5 bases; bases outside gene matches: 3. The CDR3 here is CASSSGLAVDTQYF. In DNA, the CDR3 is TGCGCCAGCAGCTCTGGACTAGCGGTAGATACGCAGTATTTT.

The chain is built from TRBV29-1 and TRBJ2-1, with D perhaps matching TRBD2 (7 bases). The CDR3 runs to 13 residues. V was pared by 7 bases and J by 8 bases, with 18 bases between. The germline V gene encodes CDR1 SQVTM and CDR2 ANQGSEA. CDR3 loop: CSGRPGAGDEQFF. CDR3 nucleotide sequence: TGCAGCGGCCGTCCGGGGGCGGGGGATGAGCAGTTCTTC.

The CDR3 nucleotides read TGTGCCATCAGTGAGTCGAAGGAGGTGGCAACCCAGCATTTT. Encoded protein: CAISESKEVATQHF. The J gene is TRBJ1-5, the V gene TRBV10-3, with D hard to call. The CDR3 spans 14 residues. V dropped 0 bases and J dropped 11 bases, with 14 bases sitting between them. Germline V gene data show CDR1 as ENHRY and CDR2 as SYGVKD.

The table lists this clone with a few counts. The chain joins TRBV18 to TRBJ2-7; 12 bases fit TRBD2. The junction had 8 bases not matched to a gene; V was cut back by 6 bases and J by 5 bases. Looked up from germline, CDR1 is KGHSH and CDR2 is LQKENI. The CDR3 has 15 residues. CDR3 DNA: TGTGCCAGCTCGCGGACTAGCGGGACCGCCCACGAGCAGTACTTC. Amino acid sequence: CASSRTSGTAHEQYF.

The chain uses TRBV7-8 and TRBJ2-7; weak D call: TRBD2 (6 bases). The V gene's germline CDR1 is SGHVS and CDR2 FQNEAQ. The length of the CDR3 is 17 residues. V lost 0 bases to trimming and J lost 4 bases, with 19 bases between them. CDR3 bases: TGTGCCAGCAGCTTAGCGTTATCGAGCGGGCCGATATACGAGCAGTACTTC. This sequence encodes CASSLALSSGPIYEQYF.

The chain links TRBV5-6 to TRBJ1-2, with TRBD1 matching 8 bases. The germline CDR1 and CDR2 sequences are SGHDT and YYEEEE. The CDR3 is 16 amino acids. V shed 1 base, J shed 6 bases, and the junction held 11 bases outside the gene matches. This CDR3 is CASSLRWTGFEDGYTF. The CDR3 DNA reads TGTGCCAGCAGCTTGCGATGGACAGGGTTCGAGGATGGCTACACCTTC.

This clone is a singleton in its sample. The chain combines TRBV15 with TRBJ2-1; 14 positions agree with TRBD2. V dropped 5 bases and J dropped 5; count of bases not matched to a gene: 14. CDR1 and CDR2 from the germline V gene are LNHNV and YYDKDF (reference sequence). The CDR3 is made up of 19 amino acids. CDR3 in amino acids: CATSGRGLAGGVEHNEQFF. CDR3 DNA sequence: TGTGCCACCAGCGGCCGAGGACTAGCGGGAGGAGTCGAGCACAATGAGCAGTTCTTC.

CDR3 sequence: CATITSGAYEQYF. The CDR3 DNA reads TGTGCCACAATTACTAGCGGGGCATACGAGCAGTACTTC. The chain employs TRBV28 and TRBJ2-7; 10 bases map to TRBD2. Germline V CDR1 and CDR2: MDHEN, SYDVKM. This CDR3 is 13 amino acids long. Losses at the gene ends were 10 bases for V and 4 bases for J; bases not matched to a gene: 7.

This sequence joins TRBV4-2 and TRBJ1-2, with D maybe TRBD1 (5 bases). The CDR3 runs 15 residues. V was trimmed by 1 base and J by 6 bases, leaving 15 bases between them. Per the germline V gene, CDR1 is LGHNA and CDR2 is YNFKEQ. CDR3 sequence: CASSQGSGPADGYTF. The CDR3 nucleotides read TGTGCCAGCAGCCAAGGATCAGGGCCGGCCGATGGCTACACCTTC.

The chain joins TRBV7-9 to TRBJ2-1; 10 nucleotides agree with TRBD2. Looked up from germline, CDR1 is SEHNR and CDR2 is FQNEAQ (reference sequence). Trimming at V came to 2 bases and at J to 8 bases, leaving 12 bases not matched to a gene. CDR3 length: 17 residues. CDR3 region: CASSLILASGSGYEQFF. The CDR3 region has the DNA TGTGCCAGCAGCTTAATCTTGGCTAGCGGGAGTGGATATGAGCAGTTCTTC.

The chain links TRBV27 to TRBJ1-2; D gene uncertain. Germline V gene lookup returns CDR1 MNHEY and CDR2 SMNVEV (reference sequence). Trimming stripped 2 bases from V and 0 bases from J, with 7 bases between. This CDR3 spans 14 amino acids. The CDR3 DNA is TGTGCCAGCAGTTTAACCGCGGCTAACTATGGCTACACCTTC. It yields the protein CASSLTAANYGYTF.

The chain employs TRBV5-1 and TRBJ2-2; TRBD2 matches at 12 bases. Germline values: CDR1 SGHRS, CDR2 YFSETQ. Unmatched junction bases numbered 11, after V lost 4 bases and J lost 4 bases. The CDR3 has 18 residues. The CDR3 bases are TGCGCCAGCAGCCCCGGGCTAGCGGGAGGGCCGGGCACCGGGGAGCTGTTTTTT. It is translated as CASSPGLAGGPGTGELFF. Filled out from reference TRBV5-1 and TRBJ2-2, the complete variable domain reads KAGVTQTPRYLIKTRGQQVTLSCSPISGHRSVSWYQQTPGQGLQFLFEYFSETQRNKGNFPGRFSGRQFSNSRSEMNVSTLELGDSALYLCASSPGLAGGPGTGELFFGEGSRLTVL.

V usage is TRBV30 and J usage is TRBJ2-7; 10 bases agree with TRBD1. CDR3 length equals 17 residues. Looked up from germline, CDR1 is GTSNPN and CDR2 is SVGIG (reference sequence). Trimming took 1 base from V and 0 from J; bases not matched to a gene: 9. The CDR3 region has the DNA TGTGCCTGGAGTGACCACATGGACAGGGGGGACTCCTACGAGCAGTACTTC. Translating gives CAWSDHMDRGDSYEQYF.

The chain has TRBV28 and TRBJ1-1; D is possibly TRBD1 (5 bases). The CDR3 covers 15 residues. Germline V gene sequence: CDR1 MDHEN, CDR2 SYDVKM. Deletions cut 6 bases from V and 3 bases from J, with 17 bases between. This CDR3 reads CASSTRWGDDTEAFF. CDR3 in DNA: TGTGCCAGCAGCACCAGGTGGGGCGACGACACTGAAGCTTTCTTT.

The chain couples TRBV7-9 to TRBJ1-4; D may be TRBD1 (5 bases). The CDR3 length is 18 residues. Germline CDR1 SEHNR, CDR2 FQNEAQ (reference sequence). V dropped 0 bases and J dropped 2 bases, with 16 bases sitting between them. The CDR3 region is CASSLAVGLRRTNEKLFF. In DNA, the CDR3 is TGTGCCAGCAGCTTAGCTGTGGGACTCCGGCGCACTAATGAAAAACTGTTTTTT. Combining the CDR3 with reference TRBV7-9 and TRBJ1-4 gives the whole variable domain DTGVSQNPRHKITKRGQNVTFRCDPISEHNRLYWYRQTLGQGPEFLTYFQNEAQLEKSRLLSDRFSAERPKGSFSTLEIQRTEQGDSAMYLCASSLAVGLRRTNEKLFFGSGTQLSVL.

This chain connects TRBV6-1 to TRBJ2-3; D may be TRBD2 (5 bases). Trimming removed 6 bases from V and 4 bases from J, with 17 bases in between. The germline V gene encodes CDR1 MNHNS and CDR2 SASEGT. The CDR3 contains 15 residues. CDR3 DNA sequence: TGTGCCAGCAGGCCCGGGGTGGAAGGAGCAGATACGCAGTATTTT. This gives the protein CASRPGVEGADTQYF.

The chain couples TRBV6-4 to TRBJ2-1; D is uncertain. Germline loops: CDR1 MRHNA, CDR2 SNTAGT. The V end lost 0 bases, the J end lost 4 bases, and 13 bases lay between the germline ends. CDR3 length equals 16 residues. CDR3 sequence (DNA): TGTGCCAGCAGTGACTCGGCAGTAGCCGAGTACAATGAGCAGTTCTTC. Translated, it gives CASSDSAVAEYNEQFF.

The genes are TRBV4-2 and TRBJ2-4; tentatively, D is TRBD2 (6 bases). The V end was cut by 4 bases, the J end by 7 bases, with 20 bases between. This CDR3 has 16 residues. CDR1 is LGHNA, CDR2 YNFKEQ, per germline. The CDR3: CASSPGIRENGNIQYF. For the CDR3, the DNA is TGTGCCAGCAGCCCGGGTATCCGGGAGAATGGGAACATTCAGTACTTC.

This chain joins TRBV18 and TRBJ1-4, with 7 positions matching TRBD1. CDR3 size: 15 residues. CDR1 and CDR2 (germline): KGHSH, LQKENI. After removal of 4 bases from V and 3 bases from J, the junction contained 5 bases not matched to a gene. CDR3 sequence (DNA): TGTGCCAGCTCACGACAGGGTATGGCTAATGAAAAACTGTTTTTT. It encodes CASSRQGMANEKLFF.

The chain uses TRBV5-6 and TRBJ1-4; 8 positions match TRBD1. Germline assignment: CDR1 SGHDT and CDR2 YYEEEE. The V segment lost 5 bases and the J segment 6 bases; nucleotides outside the gene matches: 6. This CDR3 is built from 14 residues. CDR3 coding DNA: TGTGCCAGCAGTCTCCAGGGGGCTTATGAAAAACTGTTTTTT. Translated: CASSLQGAYEKLFF.

J is TRBJ2-2 and V is TRBV19; 7 nucleotides line up with TRBD1. The CDR3 covers 12 residues. Germline assignment: CDR1 LNHDA and CDR2 SQIVND (reference sequence). Unmatched junction bases numbered 1, after V lost 5 bases and J lost 7 bases. This CDR3 is CASSRQGGELFF. DNA of the CDR3: TGTGCCAGTAGTCGACAGGGCGGGGAGCTGTTTTTT.

The gene calls are TRBV14 and TRBJ1-3; weak D call: TRBD1 (6 bases). Germline loops: CDR1 SGHDN, CDR2 FVKESK. The CDR3 has 16 amino acids. V dropped 1 base and J dropped 1 base, with 11 bases sitting between them. CDR3 DNA: TGTGCCAGCAGCCAAGTAAAAGGGGGATCTGGAAACACCATATATTTT. It specifies CASSQVKGGSGNTIYF.

V usage is TRBV4-3 and J usage is TRBJ2-1, with D maybe TRBD2 (7 bases). The length of the CDR3 is 15 residues. Looked up from germline, CDR1 is LGHNA and CDR2 is YSLEER. V was pared by 0 bases and J by 7 bases, with 13 bases between. Written as DNA, the CDR3 is TGCGCCAGCAGCCAAGAACCGGGGGGCTGGAATGAGCAGTTCTTC. Amino acids: CASSQEPGGWNEQFF.

This clone was observed a single time. The chain links TRBV28 to TRBJ2-3; D not certain. CDR3 length: 12 amino acids. V was pared by 4 bases and J by 9 bases, with 11 bases between. Per germline, CDR1 MDHEN and CDR2 SYDVKM. The CDR3 loop is CASSSGFLTQYF. In DNA form, the CDR3 reads TGTGCCAGCAGTTCCGGGTTCTTAACGCAGTATTTT.

The chain has TRBV5-1 and TRBJ2-5; possibly TRBD2 for D (6 bases). There are 14 residues in the CDR3. V was trimmed by 5 bases and J by 4 bases, leaving 15 bases between them. The germline CDR1 and CDR2 sequences are SGHRS and YFSETQ. The CDR3 here is CASRDRDSGETQYF. The CDR3 bases are TGCGCCAGCAGGGATCGGGACTCCGGAGAGACCCAGTACTTC.